This T cell receptor beta chain was captured in a study of blood T cell repertoires in COVID-19. The wider study: Sources were T cells, B-cell-depleted T cells, or PBMCs; the material itself was cDNA or gDNA.

Participant-reported clinical history was the basis for cohort assignment. Using immunoSEQ multiplex PCR, the repertoire was profiled, and TCRdb retains in-frame clones only, with some absent. Here the sample spans 170,000 or so clones, about 90% being singletons. This TCR derives from a woman aged 50 to 60 who had recovered from COVID-19. What was sequenced was PBMCs or T cells enriched from blood (not recorded which).

CDR3 in DNA: TGTGCCAGCAGTTACTCTTCTAGCGGGAGGGCAGATACGCAGTATTTT. Translated, it gives CASSYSSSGRADTQYF. The V and J genes are TRBV6-5 and TRBJ2-3; 12 bases align to TRBD2. The CDR3 has 16 amino acids. V lost 0 bases, J lost 4 bases, and 2 bases stayed unmatched. Germline V lookup: CDR1 MNHEY, CDR2 SVGAGI.